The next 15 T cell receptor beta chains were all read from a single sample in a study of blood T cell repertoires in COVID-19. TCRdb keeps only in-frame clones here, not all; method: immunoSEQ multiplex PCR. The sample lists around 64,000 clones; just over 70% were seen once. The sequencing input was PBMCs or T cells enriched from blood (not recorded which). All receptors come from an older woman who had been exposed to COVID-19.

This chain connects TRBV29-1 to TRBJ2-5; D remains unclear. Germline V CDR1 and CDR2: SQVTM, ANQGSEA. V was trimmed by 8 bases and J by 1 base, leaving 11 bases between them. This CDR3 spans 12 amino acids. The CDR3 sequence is CSLRPAQETQYF. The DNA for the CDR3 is TGCAGCCTCAGGCCGGCCCAAGAGACCCAGTACTTC.

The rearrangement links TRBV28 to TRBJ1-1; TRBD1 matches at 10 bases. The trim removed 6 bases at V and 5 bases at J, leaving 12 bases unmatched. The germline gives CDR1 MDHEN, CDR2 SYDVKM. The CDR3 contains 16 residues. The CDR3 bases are TGTGCCAGCAGAAAAATAAGACAGGGGGCTGAAACTGAAGCTTTCTTT. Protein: CASRKIRQGAETEAFF.

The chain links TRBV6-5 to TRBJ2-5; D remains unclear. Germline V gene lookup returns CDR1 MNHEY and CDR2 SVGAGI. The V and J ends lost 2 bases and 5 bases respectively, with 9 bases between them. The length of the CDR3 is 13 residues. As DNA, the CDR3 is TGTGCCAGCAGTTACACTAAACGGGAGACCCAGTACTTC. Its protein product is CASSYTKRETQYF.

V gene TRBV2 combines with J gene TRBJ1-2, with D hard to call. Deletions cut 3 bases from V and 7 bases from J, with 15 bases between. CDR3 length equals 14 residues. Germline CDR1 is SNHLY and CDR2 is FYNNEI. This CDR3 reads CASSESYAAGGYTF. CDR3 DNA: TGTGCCAGCAGTGAGTCCTACGCCGCAGGTGGCTACACCTTC.

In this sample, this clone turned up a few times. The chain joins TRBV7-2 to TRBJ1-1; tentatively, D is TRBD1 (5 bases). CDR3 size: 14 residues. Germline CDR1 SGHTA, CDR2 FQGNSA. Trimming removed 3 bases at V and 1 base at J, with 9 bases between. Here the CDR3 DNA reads TGTGCCAGCAGCTTTGGACATACGAACACTGAAGCTTTCTTT. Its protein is CASSFGHTNTEAFF.

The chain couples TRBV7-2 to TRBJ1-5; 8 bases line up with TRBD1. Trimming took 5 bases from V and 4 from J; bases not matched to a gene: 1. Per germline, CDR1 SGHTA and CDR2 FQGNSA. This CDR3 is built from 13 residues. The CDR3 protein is CASSRQGNQPQHF. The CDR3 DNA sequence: TGTGCCAGCAGCCGACAGGGGAATCAGCCCCAGCATTTT.

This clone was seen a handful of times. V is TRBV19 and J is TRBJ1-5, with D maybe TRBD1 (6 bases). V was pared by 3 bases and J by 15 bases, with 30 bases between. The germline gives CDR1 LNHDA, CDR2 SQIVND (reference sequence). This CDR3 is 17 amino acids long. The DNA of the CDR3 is TGTGCCAGTAGTATGGCTGGGGCAGGGGAAATTAGGCATCGGGGGCATTTT. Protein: CASSMAGAGEIRHRGHF.

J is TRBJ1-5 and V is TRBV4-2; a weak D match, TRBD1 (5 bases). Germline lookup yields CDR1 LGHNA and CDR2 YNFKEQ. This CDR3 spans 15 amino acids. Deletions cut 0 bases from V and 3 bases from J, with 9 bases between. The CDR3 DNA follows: TGTGCCAGCAGCCAAGAAGGACAAATCAATCAGCCCCAGCATTTT. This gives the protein CASSQEGQINQPQHF.

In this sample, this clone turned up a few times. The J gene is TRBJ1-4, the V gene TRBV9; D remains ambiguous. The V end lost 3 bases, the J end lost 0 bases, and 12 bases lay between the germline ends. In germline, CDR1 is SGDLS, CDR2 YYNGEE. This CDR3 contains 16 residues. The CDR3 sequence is CASSALGTSTNEKLFF. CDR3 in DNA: TGTGCCAGCAGCGCCCTGGGCACCTCAACTAATGAAAAACTGTTTTTT.

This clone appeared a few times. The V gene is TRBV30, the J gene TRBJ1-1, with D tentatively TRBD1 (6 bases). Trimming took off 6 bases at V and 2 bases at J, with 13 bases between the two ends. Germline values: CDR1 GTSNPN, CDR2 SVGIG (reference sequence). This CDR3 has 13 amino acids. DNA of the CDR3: TGTGCCTGCGCAGGACAGAGTAACACTGAAGCTTTCTTT. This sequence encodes CACAGQSNTEAFF.

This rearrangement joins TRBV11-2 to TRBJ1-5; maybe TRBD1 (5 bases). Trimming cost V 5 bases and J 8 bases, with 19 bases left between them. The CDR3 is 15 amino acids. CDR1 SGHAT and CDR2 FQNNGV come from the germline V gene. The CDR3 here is CASSHSGGSVEPQHF. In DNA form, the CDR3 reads TGTGCCAGCAGCCACTCGGGGGGGAGCGTCGAGCCCCAGCATTTT.

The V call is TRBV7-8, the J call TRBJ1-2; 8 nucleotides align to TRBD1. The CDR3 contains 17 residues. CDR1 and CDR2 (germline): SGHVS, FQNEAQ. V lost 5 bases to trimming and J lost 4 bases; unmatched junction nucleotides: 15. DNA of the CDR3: TGTGCCAGCAGCCCATCACAGGGGGTCATCCGACTCTATGGCTACACCTTC. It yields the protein CASSPSQGVIRLYGYTF.

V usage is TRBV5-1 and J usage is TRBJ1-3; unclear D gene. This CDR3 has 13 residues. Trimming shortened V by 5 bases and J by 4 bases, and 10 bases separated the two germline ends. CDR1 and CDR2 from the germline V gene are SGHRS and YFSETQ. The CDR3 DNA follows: TGCGCCAGCAGTCCCCGAGGCGGAAACACCATATATTTT. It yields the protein CASSPRGGNTIYF. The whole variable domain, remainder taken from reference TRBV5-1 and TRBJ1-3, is KAGVTQTPRYLIKTRGQQVTLSCSPISGHRSVSWYQQTPGQGLQFLFEYFSETQRNKGNFPGRFSGRQFSNSRSEMNVSTLELGDSALYLCASSPRGGNTIYFGEGSWLTVV.

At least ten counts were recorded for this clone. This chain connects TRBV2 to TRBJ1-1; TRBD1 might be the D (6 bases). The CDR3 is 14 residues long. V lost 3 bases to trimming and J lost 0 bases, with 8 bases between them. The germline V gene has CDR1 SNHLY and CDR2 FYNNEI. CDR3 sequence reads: CASSDRGMNTEAFF. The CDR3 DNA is TGTGCCAGCAGTGACAGGGGCATGAACACTGAAGCTTTCTTT.

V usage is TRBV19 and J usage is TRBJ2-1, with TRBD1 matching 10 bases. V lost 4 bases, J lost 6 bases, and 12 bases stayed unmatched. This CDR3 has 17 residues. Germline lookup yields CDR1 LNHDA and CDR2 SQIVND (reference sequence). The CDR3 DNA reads TGTGCCAGTAGTACCCCCGGGACAGGGGTTAACAGCAATGAGCAGTTCTTC. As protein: CASSTPGTGVNSNEQFF.